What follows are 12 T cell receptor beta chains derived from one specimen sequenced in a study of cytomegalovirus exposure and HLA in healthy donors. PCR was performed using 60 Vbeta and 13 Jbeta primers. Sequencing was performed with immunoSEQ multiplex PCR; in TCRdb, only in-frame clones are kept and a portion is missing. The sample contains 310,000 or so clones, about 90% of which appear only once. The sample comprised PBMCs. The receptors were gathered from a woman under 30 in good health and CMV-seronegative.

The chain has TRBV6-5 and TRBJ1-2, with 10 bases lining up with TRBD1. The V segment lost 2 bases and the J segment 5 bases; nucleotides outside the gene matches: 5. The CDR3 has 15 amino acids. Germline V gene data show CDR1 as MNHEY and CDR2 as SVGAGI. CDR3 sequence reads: CASSYRGQGVYGYTF. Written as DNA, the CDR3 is TGTGCCAGCAGTTACCGCGGACAGGGGGTTTATGGCTACACCTTC.

The CDR3 loop is CASSVGTPLSYNEQFF. The DNA of the CDR3 is TGTGCCAGCAGCGTAGGGACTCCCCTCTCCTACAATGAGCAGTTCTTC. The J gene is TRBJ2-1, the V gene TRBV9, with a possible D match to TRBD2 (5 bases). The CDR3 sequence is 16 residues long. V was cut by 0 bases and J by 0 bases, with 10 bases left in between. Looked up from germline, CDR1 is SGDLS and CDR2 is YYNGEE.

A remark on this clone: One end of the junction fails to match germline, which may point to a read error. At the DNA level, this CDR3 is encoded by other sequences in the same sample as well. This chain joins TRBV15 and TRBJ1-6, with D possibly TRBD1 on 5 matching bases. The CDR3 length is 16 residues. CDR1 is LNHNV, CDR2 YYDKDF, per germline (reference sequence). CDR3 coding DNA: TGTGCCACCAGTCGTCTAGACAGTCTACTTAATTCCCCCCTCCACTTT. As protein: CATSRLDSLLNSPLHF.

The DNA of the CDR3 is TGTGCCAGCAGCTCACAGGGACACTCTGGAAACACCATATATTTT. Amino acids: CASSSQGHSGNTIYF. This chain uses TRBV7-8 with TRBJ1-3; tentatively, D is TRBD1 (6 bases). The CDR3 is made up of 15 amino acids. V lost 4 bases and J 0 bases, leaving 10 bases between the germline ends. Germline CDR1 and CDR2: SGHVS and FQNEAQ. Together with reference TRBV7-8 and TRBJ1-3, the CDR3 gives the full variable domain: GAGVSQSPRYKVAKRGQDVALRCDPISGHVSLFWYQQALGQGPEFLTYFQNEAQLDKSGLPSDRFFAERPEGSVSTLKIQRTQQEDSAVYLCASSSQGHSGNTIYFGEGSWLTVV.

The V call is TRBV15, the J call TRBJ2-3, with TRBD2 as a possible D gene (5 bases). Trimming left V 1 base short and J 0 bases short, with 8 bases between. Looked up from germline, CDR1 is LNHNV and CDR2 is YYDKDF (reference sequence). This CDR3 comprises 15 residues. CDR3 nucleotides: TGTGCCACCAGCAGAGCCGGGATGAGCACAGATACGCAGTATTTT. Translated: CATSRAGMSTDTQYF.

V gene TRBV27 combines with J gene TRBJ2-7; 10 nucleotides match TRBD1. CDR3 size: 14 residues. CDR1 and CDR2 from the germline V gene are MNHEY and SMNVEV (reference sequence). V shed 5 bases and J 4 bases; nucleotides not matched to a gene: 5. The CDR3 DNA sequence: TGTGCCAGCAGTCCCCGGGACAGGGGTTACGAGCAGTACTTC. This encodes CASSPRDRGYEQYF.

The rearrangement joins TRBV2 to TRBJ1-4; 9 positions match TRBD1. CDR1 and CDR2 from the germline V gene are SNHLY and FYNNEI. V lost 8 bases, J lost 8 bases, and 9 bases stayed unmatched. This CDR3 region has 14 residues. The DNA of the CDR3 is TGTGCCAGCTATTCCGGGACAGGGCACGAAAAACTGTTTTTT. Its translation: CASYSGTGHEKLFF. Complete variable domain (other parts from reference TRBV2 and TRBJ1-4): EPEVTQTPSHQVTQMGQEVILRCVPISNHLYFYWYRQILGQKVEFLVSFYNNEISEKSEIFDDQFSVERPDGSNFTLKIRSTKLEDSAMYFCASYSGTGHEKLFFGSGTQLSVL.

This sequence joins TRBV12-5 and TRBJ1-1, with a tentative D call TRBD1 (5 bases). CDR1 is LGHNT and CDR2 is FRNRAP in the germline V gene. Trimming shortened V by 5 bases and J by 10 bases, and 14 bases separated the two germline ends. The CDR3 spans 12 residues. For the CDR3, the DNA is TGTGCTAGTGGTCTCCCAGGGATTTCAGCTTTCTTT. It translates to CASGLPGISAFF.

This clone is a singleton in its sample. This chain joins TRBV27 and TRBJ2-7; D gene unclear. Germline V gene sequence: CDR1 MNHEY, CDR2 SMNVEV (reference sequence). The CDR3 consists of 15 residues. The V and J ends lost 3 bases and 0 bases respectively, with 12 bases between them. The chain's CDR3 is CASSLSTSLSYEQYF. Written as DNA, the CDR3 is TGTGCCAGCAGTTTGTCGACTTCGCTCTCCTACGAGCAGTACTTC.

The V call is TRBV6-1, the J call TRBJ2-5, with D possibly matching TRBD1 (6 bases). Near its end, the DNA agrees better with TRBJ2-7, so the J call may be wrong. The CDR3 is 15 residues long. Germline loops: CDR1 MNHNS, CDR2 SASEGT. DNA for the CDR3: TGTGCCAGCAGTGTTTTGCCTCTACAGGGCTACGAGCAGTACTTC. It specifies CASSVLPLQGYEQYF.

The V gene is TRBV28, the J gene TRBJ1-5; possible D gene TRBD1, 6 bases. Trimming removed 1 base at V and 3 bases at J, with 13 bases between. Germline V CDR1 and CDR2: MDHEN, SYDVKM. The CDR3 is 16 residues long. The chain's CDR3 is CASSLSGQGYNQPQHF. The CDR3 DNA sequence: TGTGCCAGCAGTTTATCGGGGCAGGGGTACAATCAGCCCCAGCATTTT.

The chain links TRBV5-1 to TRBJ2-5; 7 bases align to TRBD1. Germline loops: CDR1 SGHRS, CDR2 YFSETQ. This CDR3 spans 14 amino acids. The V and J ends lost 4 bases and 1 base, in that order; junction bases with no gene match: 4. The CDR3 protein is CASSPTGAQETQYF. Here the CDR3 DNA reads TGCGCCAGCAGCCCAACAGGGGCCCAAGAGACCCAGTACTTC.